This TCR beta chain originates from a study of T cell responses to AZD1222 COVID-19 vaccine. Regarding the study as a whole: Distributed over spike, vaccine-associated CD4 TCRs predominated at 160-218 and 743-854. Donors, mostly white British, included more females; clonal diversity was possibly underestimated. Sampled repertoires all dated from after the peak T cell response.

This clone was picked up one time. Its antigen is not known. The protocol was immunoSEQ multiplex PCR, while the TCRdb copy is restricted to in-frame clones and leaves out a portion. The table includes about 59,000 clones, 89% detected once. Germline V gives CDR1 MRHNA, CDR2 SNTAGT. V trimming: 6 bases; J trimming: 8 bases; junction bases outside the gene matches: 9. This CDR3 has 15 amino acids. The J gene is TRBJ2-1, the V gene TRBV6-4; 11 positions agree with TRBD2. Sequencing was performed on peripheral blood, taken 28 days after the second AZD1222 dose. The receptor comes from an adult who received the AZD1222 COVID-19 vaccine. CDR3 nucleotides: TGTGCCAGCAGCATAGATAGCGGGAGGGGCTATGAGCAGTTCTTC. Translated: CASSIDSGRGYEQFF.